This TCR beta chain was recovered during a study of cytomegalovirus exposure and HLA in healthy donors. For the study at large: There were 90 million to 140 million unique TCR beta sequences, drawn from around 180 million T cells, in an earlier analysis. When 398 donors were genotyped, roughly 82% of them were found to fall in the Caucasian-associated ancestry cluster.

60 Vbeta and 13 Jbeta primers were used in PCR. The data were produced by immunoSEQ multiplex PCR, yet TCRdb's version contains in-frame clones alone and is incomplete. This table holds 95,000 to 110,000 clones, around three quarters found once. For this clone: Its antigen is unknown. The junction and the germline gene differ at one end; a read error may be behind it.

Whole-study findings and limits: A likely sequencing artifact accounted for one observed cluster of highly shared sequence variants. Fewer N-insertions (relative to the 666-donor mean) were reportedly seen in an Asian-associated ancestry cluster in a later analysis.

The germline V gene encodes CDR1 MNHEY and CDR2 SMNVEV (reference sequence). The CDR3 loop spans 14 amino acids. This receptor was taken from a woman aged 18-29 years in good health and CMV-seropositive. The chain combines TRBV27 with TRBJ2-7; D might be TRBD2 (5 bases). Sequencing used PBMCs. For the CDR3, the DNA is TGTGCCAGCAGTGTATCTAGCACGCTCTACGAGCAGTACTTC. Translation gives CASSVSSTLYEQYF.